This passage covers 16 T cell receptor beta chains from one sample sequenced in a study of monozygotic twins with cystic fibrosis. Data came from immunoSEQ multiplex PCR; TCRdb stores just in-frame clones and leaves some out. The sample has some 30,000 clones; roughly nine tenths are singletons. Input material: blood. The receptors stem from a girl aged 2 to 9 with cystic fibrosis.

V is TRBV2 and J is TRBJ1-5; no definite D call. V lost 2 bases to trimming and J lost 0 bases, with 2 bases between them. From germline, CDR1 is SNHLY and CDR2 FYNNEI. This CDR3 is built from 13 residues. Written as DNA, the CDR3 is TGTGCCAGCAGTGAACATAGCAATCAGCCCCAGCATTTT. Protein product: CASSEHSNQPQHF.

The chain couples TRBV11-2 to TRBJ1-2; D remains unclear. CDR1 is SGHAT, CDR2 FQNNGV, per germline. With 5 bases removed from V and 0 bases from J, the gap between germline ends came to 16 bases. This CDR3 spans 16 amino acids. As DNA, the CDR3 is TGTGCCAGCAGCCCGATTCAGCGACGAGCTAACTATGGCTACACCTTC. Protein: CASSPIQRRANYGYTF.

This chain connects TRBV18 to TRBJ1-5; tentatively, D is TRBD1 (5 bases). CDR1 is KGHSH, CDR2 LQKENI, per germline. CDR3 length: 16 amino acids. Trimming pared 5 bases from V and 3 bases from J, leaving 17 bases between. DNA for the CDR3: TGTGCCAGCTCAGATTCCGGGACGGAATACAATCAGCCCCAGCATTTT. It yields the protein CASSDSGTEYNQPQHF.

V gene TRBV5-6 combines with J gene TRBJ1-5, with a tentative D call TRBD1 (6 bases). Germline CDR1 reads SGHDT; CDR2 reads YYEEEE. Trimming shortened V by 4 bases and J by 0 bases, and 11 bases separated the two germline ends. The CDR3 sequence is 15 residues long. The CDR3, as DNA: TGTGCCAGCAGCAGGGGGACACTTAGCAATCAGCCCCAGCATTTT. This encodes CASSRGTLSNQPQHF.

The genes are TRBV15 and TRBJ2-3; 9 nucleotides agree with TRBD2. The CDR3 loop spans 14 amino acids. The germline V gene has CDR1 LNHNV and CDR2 YYDKDF (reference sequence). The V segment lost 9 bases and the J segment 2 bases; nucleotides outside the gene matches: 6. Here the CDR3 reads CATLRGGTTDTQYF. The CDR3 nucleotides read TGTGCCACTTTGCGGGGGGGAACCACAGATACGCAGTATTTT.

V usage is TRBV6-1 and J usage is TRBJ1-1, with 7 bases fitting TRBD1. CDR3 length equals 16 residues. Losses at the gene ends were 1 base for V and 1 base for J; bases not matched to a gene: 6. Per the germline V gene, CDR1 is MNHNS and CDR2 is SASEGT. The CDR3 reads CASSEVGTETNTEAFF. CDR3 DNA sequence: TGTGCCAGCAGTGAAGTCGGGACAGAGACGAACACTGAAGCTTTCTTT.

The J gene is TRBJ2-2, the V gene TRBV4-1, with 7 bases lining up with TRBD1. The CDR3 runs 17 residues. With V trimmed by 2 bases and J by 6 bases, 12 bases remained unmatched. CDR1 is MGHRA, CDR2 YSYEKL, per germline. Here the CDR3 DNA reads TGCGCCAGCAGCCAACCACAAGGGACAGCTTGGGCCGGGGAGCTGTTTTTT. Translating it yields CASSQPQGTAWAGELFF.

The chain is built from TRBV5-6 and TRBJ1-1; D is uncertain. The CDR3 runs 14 residues. Trimming took off 0 bases at V and 1 base at J, with 7 bases between the two ends. CDR1 and CDR2 from the germline V gene are SGHDT and YYEEEE. CDR3 amino acids: CASSLVEQNTEAFF. Written as DNA, the CDR3 is TGTGCCAGCAGCTTGGTAGAACAGAACACTGAAGCTTTCTTT.

The rearrangement links TRBV5-4 to TRBJ1-1; the D gene is possibly TRBD1 (5 bases). Between the trimmed V and J ends, which lost 3 bases and 3 bases, there was a span of 15 bases. The CDR3 is 15 amino acids. Germline assignment: CDR1 SGHNT and CDR2 YYREEE (reference sequence). CDR3 nucleotide sequence: TGTGCCAGCAGCTCCGGCGGGGTGGGGCACACTGAAGCTTTCTTT. This translates into CASSSGGVGHTEAFF.

This chain links TRBV29-1 with TRBJ1-4, with D possibly matching TRBD1 (5 bases). Trimming shortened V by 5 bases and J by 0 bases, and 13 bases separated the two germline ends. The CDR3 consists of 15 residues. The germline V gene encodes CDR1 SQVTM and CDR2 ANQGSEA. The CDR3: CSVQGFETTNEKLFF. The CDR3 nucleotides are TGCAGCGTTCAGGGCTTTGAAACAACTAATGAAAAACTGTTTTTT.

The genes are TRBV5-6 and TRBJ2-7; 8 bases line up with TRBD2. After removal of 0 bases from V and 4 bases from J, the junction contained 9 bases not matched to a gene. The CDR3 is 16 amino acids. The germline CDR1 and CDR2 sequences are SGHDT and YYEEEE. Here the CDR3 reads CASSLAGGAQPYEQYF. In nucleotides, the CDR3 is TGTGCCAGCAGCTTGGCCGGGGGGGCGCAACCTTACGAGCAGTACTTC.

This clone was detected a few times. The V call is TRBV30, the J call TRBJ2-7; TRBD2 agrees at 13 bases. This CDR3 spans 17 amino acids. Germline V gives CDR1 GTSNPN, CDR2 SVGIG (reference sequence). The J segment lost 6 bases and the V segment lost 2 bases, leaving 13 bases of the junction unmatched. The CDR3 loop reads CAWSPLTSGGWTTEQYF. CDR3 sequence (DNA): TGTGCCTGGAGTCCTCTGACTAGCGGGGGGTGGACTACCGAGCAGTACTTC.

The chain couples TRBV5-1 to TRBJ2-3, with 11 bases matching TRBD2. This CDR3 spans 15 amino acids. Germline V gene sequence: CDR1 SGHRS, CDR2 YFSETQ. The ends lost 4 bases at V and 2 bases at J; junction bases unmatched: 3. CDR3 in amino acids: CASSTSGRLTDTQYF. As DNA, the CDR3 is TGCGCCAGCAGCACTAGCGGGAGACTCACAGATACGCAGTATTTT.

The chain uses TRBV10-3 and TRBJ2-7; 7 bases are a match to TRBD2. Trimming cost V 8 bases and J 3 bases; bases outside gene matches: 4. In germline, CDR1 is ENHRY, CDR2 SYGVKD. CDR3 length: 12 amino acids. The CDR3 bases are TGTGCCATCGGGACTACGGGCTACGAGCAGTACTTC. Residues: CAIGTTGYEQYF.

This chain links TRBV5-6 with TRBJ1-2; TRBD1 aligns across 7 bases. The CDR3 has 17 residues. V shed 0 bases and J 4 bases; nucleotides not matched to a gene: 12. Germline-derived CDR1 and CDR2 are SGHDT and YYEEEE. The CDR3 DNA is TGTGCCAGCAGCTTGGAAATGGGGACAGCTTTCCGCTATGGCTACACCTTC. Translation: CASSLEMGTAFRYGYTF.

Only one count was recorded for this clone. The chain uses TRBV7-2 and TRBJ2-1; 7 bases are a match to TRBD2. The V gene end was trimmed by 3 bases and the J gene end by 6 bases; junction bases not matched to a gene: 5. Germline-derived CDR1 and CDR2 are SGHTA and FQGNSA. CDR3 length: 14 amino acids. DNA for the CDR3: TGTGCCAGCAGCTTGGGGACTATCATCAATGAGCAGTTCTTC. Its translation: CASSLGTIINEQFF.